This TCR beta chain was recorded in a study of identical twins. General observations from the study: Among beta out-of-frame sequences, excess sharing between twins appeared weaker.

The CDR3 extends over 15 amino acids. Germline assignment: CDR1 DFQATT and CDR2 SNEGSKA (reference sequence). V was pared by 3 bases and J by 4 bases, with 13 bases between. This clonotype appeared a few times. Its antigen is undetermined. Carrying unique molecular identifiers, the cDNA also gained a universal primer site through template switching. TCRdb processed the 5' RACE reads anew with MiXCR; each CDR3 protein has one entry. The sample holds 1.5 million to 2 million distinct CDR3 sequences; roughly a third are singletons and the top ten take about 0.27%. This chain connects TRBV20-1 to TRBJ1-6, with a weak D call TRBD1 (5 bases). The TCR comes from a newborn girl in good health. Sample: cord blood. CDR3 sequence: CSARARGLYNSPLHF. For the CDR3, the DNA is TGCAGTGCTAGGGCGAGGGGTCTTTATAATTCACCCCTCCACTTT.